This entry concerns a single T cell receptor (beta chain). The antigen it recognizes is unknown. Base qualities are not provided; no much larger clone lies one nucleotide away. Receptors were amplified or captured by RT-PCR. Sequencing used a NextSeq 550. The raw public reads went through TCRdb reprocessing: fastp at Q25, MiXCR clone calling, in-frame beta chains kept. Each CDR3 protein gets just one entry, which takes the most common genes and DNA from the rows behind it. The sample records roughly 200,000 distinct CDR3 sequences, roughly 38% of which are singletons. The ten largest clones add up to around a tenth of the sample. Trimming removed 0 bases from V and 6 bases from J; the gene matches leave 8 bases unexplained. The CDR3 runs 17 residues from the cysteine to the phenylalanine. Here the CDR3 DNA is all that survives: 51 bases in frame from base 1. The germline V gene yields SGHRS for CDR1 and YFSETQ for CDR2.

These data come from a study of patients and donors after allogeneic stem cell transplantation (dated by TCRdb to about 2020). The source material was blood, either unsorted or a sorted T cell fraction (not recorded which). The TCR sequence derives from a human donor who was either an allogeneic HSCT recipient or a stem cell or donor lymphocyte infusion donor (not recorded which). It is not recorded whose cells these are; they may come from a transplant donor. Here the chain combines TRBV5-1 and TRBJ1-6; 8 bases in the middle match TRBD1. DNA sequence: TGCGCCAGCAGCTTGGGGATCTCAGGGGGCATTAATTCACCCCTCCACTTT. This translates into CASSLGISGGINSPLHF.